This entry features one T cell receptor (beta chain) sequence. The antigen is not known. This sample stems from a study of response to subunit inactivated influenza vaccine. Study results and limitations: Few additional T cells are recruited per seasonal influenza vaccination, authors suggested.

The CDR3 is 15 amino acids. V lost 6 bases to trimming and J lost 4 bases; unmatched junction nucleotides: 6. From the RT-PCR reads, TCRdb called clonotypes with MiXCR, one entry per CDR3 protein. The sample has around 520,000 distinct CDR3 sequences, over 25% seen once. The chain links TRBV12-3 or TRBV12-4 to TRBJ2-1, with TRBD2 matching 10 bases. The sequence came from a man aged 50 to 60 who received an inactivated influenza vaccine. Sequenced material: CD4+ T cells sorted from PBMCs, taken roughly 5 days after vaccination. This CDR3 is CASSPSGGPYNEQFF. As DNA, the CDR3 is TGTGCCAGCAGCCCTAGCGGGGGCCCGTACAATGAGCAGTTCTTC.